This TCR beta chain was profiled in a study of blood T cell repertoires in COVID-19. Looking at the study overall: Sites across the United States, Italy and Spain contributed samples from acute and convalescent COVID-19. The cDNA or gDNA used as material had been derived from T cells, B-cell-depleted T cells, or PBMCs.

In the original processing: Nucleated cell counts were estimated from reference gene primer amplification. Data came from immunoSEQ multiplex PCR; TCRdb stores just in-frame clones and leaves some out. That table is the source of V, J and clone size, and D and trimming were worked out from the DNA. The sample lists about 120,000 clones; roughly four fifths were seen once. Germline lookup yields CDR1 MDHEN and CDR2 SYDVKM. This CDR3 spans 12 amino acids. V lost 6 bases to trimming and J lost 4 bases, with 7 bases between them. This clonotype was sampled from a woman between 45 and 65 years old with acute or convalescent COVID-19. V is TRBV28 and J is TRBJ1-5; D gene uncertain. The specimen was peripheral blood. CDR3 sequence (DNA): TGTGCCAGCAGAGATCAGAATCAGCCCCAGCATTTT. Encoded protein: CASRDQNQPQHF.